The 23 T cell receptor beta chains below all came from one sample that was sequenced in a study of blood T cell repertoires in COVID-19. The protocol was immunoSEQ multiplex PCR, while the TCRdb copy is restricted to in-frame clones and leaves out a portion. Among roughly 250,000 clones, over 65% were seen once, and the ten largest hold 2.5% to 4%. The sequenced material came from peripheral blood. Every receptor here comes from a woman of 80 years or more with acute or convalescent COVID-19.

This sequence joins TRBV6-5 and TRBJ1-4, with 7 bases matching TRBD1. Germline CDR1 MNHEY, CDR2 SVGAGI. V shed 6 bases and J 11 bases; nucleotides not matched to a gene: 12. The CDR3 covers 14 residues. CDR3 nucleotide sequence: TGTGCCAGCAGACCCACAGGGGCGAGGAGGAAACTGTTTTTT. Translation: CASRPTGARRKLFF.

In its sample, this clone was seen once. V and J are TRBV2 and TRBJ2-1; TRBD1 is a possible D gene (6 bases). CDR1 SNHLY and CDR2 FYNNEI come from the germline V gene. The CDR3 is 15 residues long. Between the trimmed V and J ends, which lost 6 bases and 3 bases, there was a span of 15 bases. The CDR3, as DNA: TGTGCCAGCAGCATTACACAGGGTTTCTACAATGAGCAGTTCTTC. Amino acid sequence: CASSITQGFYNEQFF.

CDR3 nucleotide sequence: TGCGCCAGCAGCCCGGACAGGGGCGATCAGCCCCAGCATTTT. This sequence encodes CASSPDRGDQPQHF. The gene calls are TRBV5-1 and TRBJ1-5, with 9 positions matching TRBD1. CDR1 and CDR2 from the germline V gene are SGHRS and YFSETQ. The CDR3 consists of 14 residues. V lost 4 bases, J lost 5 bases, and 4 bases stayed unmatched. Full variable domain (rest looked up from reference TRBV5-1 and TRBJ1-5): KAGVTQTPRYLIKTRGQQVTLSCSPISGHRSVSWYQQTPGQGLQFLFEYFSETQRNKGNFPGRFSGRQFSNSRSEMNVSTLELGDSALYLCASSPDRGDQPQHFGDGTRLSIL.

This clone has more than one count but fewer than ten. The chain has TRBV6-2 or TRBV6-3 and TRBJ2-7; 9 bases line up with TRBD2. Germline CDR1 reads MNHEY; CDR2 reads SVGEGT. The CDR3 has 14 residues. The V and J ends lost 0 bases and 9 bases, in that order; junction bases with no gene match: 6. The CDR3 bases are TGTGCCAGCAGTTACTCGGCTAGCGGGGATGTGCAGTACTTC. This encodes CASSYSASGDVQYF.

The genes are TRBV6-1 and TRBJ2-3; 9 bases align to TRBD2. CDR3 length equals 19 residues. Germline V lookup: CDR1 MNHNS, CDR2 SASEGT. Trimming at V came to 4 bases and at J to 2 bases, leaving 16 bases not matched to a gene. The CDR3 region has the DNA TGTGCCAGCAGTGGGAACCGATGGTCTAGCGGGAAAAACACAGATACGCAGTATTTT. Its protein is CASSGNRWSSGKNTDTQYF.

V usage is TRBV2 and J usage is TRBJ2-2, with 10 bases aligning to TRBD1. CDR3 length: 14 amino acids. V lost 10 bases to trimming and J lost 7 bases; unmatched junction nucleotides: 9. Germline CDR1 and CDR2: SNHLY and FYNNEI. CDR3 sequence (DNA): TGTGCCACCTCGGGACAGGGGAGAGGCGGGGAGCTGTTTTTT. This sequence encodes CATSGQGRGGELFF.

The CDR3 protein is CASSQQASGLYNEQFF. CDR3 sequence (DNA): TGCGCCAGCAGCCAACAGGCTAGCGGACTATACAATGAGCAGTTCTTC. The chain has TRBV4-1 and TRBJ2-1; the match to TRBD2 covers 7 bases. The junction had 8 bases not matched to a gene; V was cut back by 2 bases and J by 4 bases. The CDR3 length is 16 residues. Germline CDR1 and CDR2: MGHRA and YSYEKL.

The rearrangement uses TRBV19 and TRBJ1-2; tentatively, D is TRBD1 (6 bases). Deletions cut 5 bases from V and 0 bases from J, with 16 bases between. The CDR3 length is 16 residues. Germline V lookup: CDR1 LNHDA, CDR2 SQIVND (reference sequence). CDR3 sequence reads: CASSPGGTFTNYGYTF. The CDR3 nucleotides are TGTGCCAGTAGTCCCGGGGGGACATTCACTAACTATGGCTACACCTTC.

This clone is a singleton in its sample. The chain couples TRBV29-1 to TRBJ1-2; 11 nucleotides align to TRBD1. This CDR3 has 13 amino acids. Per the germline V gene, CDR1 is SQVTM and CDR2 is ANQGSEA. The junction had 8 bases not matched to a gene; V was cut back by 6 bases and J by 8 bases. For the CDR3, the DNA is TGCAGCGTCGTAGGACAGGGGGCCGGGGGCTACACCTTC. Amino acids: CSVVGQGAGGYTF.

V gene TRBV7-2 combines with J gene TRBJ1-5, with D maybe TRBD1 (6 bases). The CDR3 length is 14 residues. The V end was cut by 2 bases, the J end by 6 bases, with 11 bases between. The germline V gene encodes CDR1 SGHTA and CDR2 FQGNSA. As DNA, the CDR3 is TGTGCCAGCAGCTTAAGGGGGGGCCGTCAGCCCCAGCATTTT. Protein: CASSLRGGRQPQHF.

The V call is TRBV6-6, the J call TRBJ2-3; maybe TRBD1 (6 bases). The germline CDR1 and CDR2 sequences are MNHNY and SVGAGI (reference sequence). Trimming took off 2 bases at V and 6 bases at J, with 15 bases between the two ends. The CDR3 totals 15 residues. This CDR3 reads CASSYNRQVFDTQYF. The DNA of the CDR3 is TGTGCCAGCAGTTACAACCGACAGGTATTCGATACGCAGTATTTT.

This clone was recorded only once. V is TRBV7-9 and J is TRBJ2-7; 9 bases agree with TRBD1. The germline V gene has CDR1 SEHNR and CDR2 FQNEAQ (reference sequence). The J segment lost 6 bases and the V segment lost 6 bases, leaving 3 bases of the junction unmatched. This CDR3 region has 12 residues. The CDR3 is CASRPDRGEQYF. The CDR3 DNA sequence: TGTGCCAGCAGACCGGACAGGGGCGAGCAGTACTTC.

V gene TRBV20-1 combines with J gene TRBJ1-1; 7 bases fit TRBD1. Germline lookup yields CDR1 DFQATT and CDR2 SNEGSKA (reference sequence). The CDR3 runs 15 residues. V lost 4 bases and J lost 4; bases outside the gene matches: 12. The CDR3 region is CSANDRTGAFTEAFF. CDR3 nucleotides: TGCAGTGCTAATGACCGGACAGGCGCATTCACTGAAGCTTTCTTT.

The chain uses TRBV6-1 and TRBJ2-3, with 8 bases that match TRBD2. Unmatched junction bases numbered 10, after V lost 8 bases and J lost 3 bases. The CDR3 sequence is 15 residues long. The V gene's germline CDR1 is MNHNS and CDR2 SASEGT. The CDR3 DNA is TGTGCCAGCCGTAAAGCGGGGGCCGGTACAGATACGCAGTATTTT. This gives the protein CASRKAGAGTDTQYF.

This clone has just one count. The chain has TRBV7-9 and TRBJ2-6; D call uncertain. The CDR3 runs to 15 residues. V dropped 3 bases and J dropped 2 bases, with 8 bases sitting between them. Germline V gene lookup returns CDR1 SEHNR and CDR2 FQNEAQ (reference sequence). CDR3 region: CASSFVLPGANVLTF. CDR3 coding DNA: TGTGCCAGCAGCTTCGTACTACCTGGGGCCAACGTCCTGACTTTC.

The chain uses TRBV30 and TRBJ1-1, with 7 nucleotides matching TRBD1. The CDR3 consists of 16 residues. Germline lookup yields CDR1 GTSNPN and CDR2 SVGIG (reference sequence). V gave up 3 bases and J gave up 0 bases; unmatched junction bases: 10. CDR3 nucleotide sequence: TGTGCCTGGAGGTCTGGTCCGGGACAGTTGAACACTGAAGCTTTCTTT. It codes for CAWRSGPGQLNTEAFF. Complete variable domain (other parts from reference TRBV30 and TRBJ1-1): SQTIHQWPATLVQPVGSPLSLECTVEGTSNPNLYWYRQAAGRGLQLLFYSVGIGQISSEVPQNLSASRPQDRQFILSSKKLLLSDSGFYLCAWRSGPGQLNTEAFFGQGTRLTVV.

The V and J genes are TRBV7-9 and TRBJ2-7; D not certain. The CDR3 sequence is 12 residues long. CDR1 and CDR2 (germline): SEHNR, FQNEAQ (reference sequence). V was shortened by 3 bases and J by 6 bases, with 9 bases between the two germline ends. The CDR3 coding sequence is TGTGCCAGCAGCTTTATCCTTTCCGAGCAGTACTTC. It yields the protein CASSFILSEQYF.

This rearrangement joins TRBV6-5 to TRBJ1-5; D perhaps matches TRBD1 (6 bases). Between the trimmed V and J ends, which lost 6 bases and 1 base, there was a span of 13 bases. This CDR3 is 15 amino acids long. Germline V CDR1 and CDR2: MNHEY, SVGAGI. The CDR3 here is CASRRNRESNQPQHF. In DNA, the CDR3 is TGTGCCAGCAGGCGAAACAGGGAGAGCAATCAGCCCCAGCATTTT.

The chain combines TRBV11-2 with TRBJ2-7; D uncertain. V was pared by 5 bases and J by 9 bases, with 17 bases between. This CDR3 is 13 amino acids long. Germline CDR1 SGHAT, CDR2 FQNNGV. The CDR3 sequence: CASSREQFSGQYF. Here the CDR3 DNA reads TGTGCCAGCAGCCGCGAACAGTTCTCTGGGCAGTACTTC.

This clone was counted a single time. V is TRBV7-9 and J is TRBJ1-3, with D perhaps TRBD1 (6 bases). Looked up from germline, CDR1 is SEHNR and CDR2 is FQNEAQ (reference sequence). The length of the CDR3 is 14 residues. Trimming shortened V by 5 bases and J by 2 bases, and 10 bases separated the two germline ends. CDR3 bases: TGTGCCAGCAGCGGGGACACTCCTGGAAACACCATATATTTT. Protein sequence: CASSGDTPGNTIYF.

The CDR3 coding sequence is TGTGCCAGCAGCCAACGCTTAAAAGCGGGAGGGCCGTCCGGGGAGCTGTTTTTT. This codes for CASSQRLKAGGPSGELFF. The V call is TRBV3-1 (or the pseudogene TRBV3-2), the J call TRBJ2-2; 10 nucleotides match TRBD2. The germline CDR1 and CDR2 sequences are LGHDT and YNNKEL (reference sequence). Germline trimming cut 2 bases from V and 6 bases from J; bases unmatched to any gene: 12. CDR3 length: 18 amino acids.

This clone was seen a handful of times. This CDR3 is also generated by other DNA sequences in the sample. The chain uses TRBV5-1 and TRBJ1-1, with D maybe TRBD1 (5 bases). V dropped 0 bases and J dropped 0 bases, with 9 bases sitting between them. CDR3 length: 15 residues. Germline V gives CDR1 SGHRS, CDR2 YFSETQ. DNA for the CDR3: TGCGCCAGCAGCTTGGGTGGGACTCTGAACACTGAAGCTTTCTTT. It translates to CASSLGGTLNTEAFF.

This clone was counted between two and nine times. The chain combines TRBV5-5 with TRBJ2-6; D is uncertain. The CDR3 extends over 14 amino acids. Germline CDR1 SGHKS, CDR2 YYEKEE (reference sequence). With 6 bases removed from V and 0 bases from J, the gap between germline ends came to 7 bases. The CDR3, as DNA: TGTGCCAGCATCCCTAGCTCTGGGGCCAACGTCCTGACTTTC. Translated, it gives CASIPSSGANVLTF.